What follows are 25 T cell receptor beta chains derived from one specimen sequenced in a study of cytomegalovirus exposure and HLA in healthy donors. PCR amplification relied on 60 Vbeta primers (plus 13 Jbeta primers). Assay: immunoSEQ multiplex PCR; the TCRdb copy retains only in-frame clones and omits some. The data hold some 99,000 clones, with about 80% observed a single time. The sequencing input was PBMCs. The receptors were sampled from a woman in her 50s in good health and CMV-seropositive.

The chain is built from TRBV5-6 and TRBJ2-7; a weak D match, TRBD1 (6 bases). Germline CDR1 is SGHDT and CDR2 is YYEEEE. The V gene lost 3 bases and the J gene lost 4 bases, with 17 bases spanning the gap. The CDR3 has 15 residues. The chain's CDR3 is CASSSTGPPIYEQYF. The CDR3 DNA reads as TGTGCCAGCAGCTCCACAGGGCCTCCGATTTACGAGCAGTACTTC.

The CDR3 DNA is TGTGCCAGCAGCCCGCAGGGGGCTAGCGGGACGTTCACAGATACGCAGTATTTT. As protein: CASSPQGASGTFTDTQYF. The chain is built from TRBV7-2 and TRBJ2-3, with D perhaps TRBD2 (9 bases). Per the germline V gene, CDR1 is SGHTA and CDR2 is FQGNSA. Trimming cost V 5 bases and J 2 bases, with 23 bases left between them. The CDR3 consists of 18 residues. Drawing the rest from reference TRBV7-2 and TRBJ2-3, the complete variable domain is GAGVSQSPSNKVTEKGKDVELRCDPISGHTALYWYRQSLGQGLEFLIYFQGNSAPDKSGLPSDRFSAERTGGSVSTLTIQRTQQEDSAVYLCASSPQGASGTFTDTQYFGPGTRLTVL.

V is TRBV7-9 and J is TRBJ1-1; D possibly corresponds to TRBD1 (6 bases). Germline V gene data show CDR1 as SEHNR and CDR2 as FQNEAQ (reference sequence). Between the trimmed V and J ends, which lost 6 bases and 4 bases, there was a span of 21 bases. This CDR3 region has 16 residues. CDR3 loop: CASRNGGQGIITEAFF. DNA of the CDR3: TGTGCCAGCAGAAATGGGGGACAAGGCATCATCACTGAAGCTTTCTTT. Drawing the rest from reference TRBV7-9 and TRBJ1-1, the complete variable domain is DTGVSQNPRHKITKRGQNVTFRCDPISEHNRLYWYRQTLGQGPEFLTYFQNEAQLEKSRLLSDRFSAERPKGSFSTLEIQRTEQGDSAMYLCASRNGGQGIITEAFFGQGTRLTVV.

The DNA for the CDR3 is TGTGCCAGCTCCCCGAACCCTTCGACAGGCTACAATGAGCAGTTCTTC. It translates to CASSPNPSTGYNEQFF. The chain employs TRBV18 and TRBJ2-1; a weak D match, TRBD1 (6 bases). The CDR3 sequence is 16 residues long. Germline V gene data show CDR1 as KGHSH and CDR2 as LQKENI. The V gene lost 6 bases and the J gene lost 3 bases, with 18 bases spanning the gap. Variable domain in full (rest from reference TRBV18 and TRBJ2-1): NAGVMQNPRHLVRRRGQEARLRCSPMKGHSHVYWYRQLPEEGLKFMVYLQKENIIDESGMPKERFSAEFPKEGPSILRIQQVVRGDSAAYFCASSPNPSTGYNEQFFGPGTRLTVL.

In nucleotides, the CDR3 is TGTGCCAGCAGCCCGACCGGGACTCCGGCGGGGGGAGCTTTCTTT. As protein: CASSPTGTPAGGAFF. This chain uses TRBV7-9 with TRBJ1-1; a possible D gene is TRBD1 (5 bases). Trimming stripped 5 bases from V and 10 bases from J, with 23 bases between. The CDR3 consists of 15 residues. Germline CDR1 is SEHNR and CDR2 is FQNEAQ (reference sequence).

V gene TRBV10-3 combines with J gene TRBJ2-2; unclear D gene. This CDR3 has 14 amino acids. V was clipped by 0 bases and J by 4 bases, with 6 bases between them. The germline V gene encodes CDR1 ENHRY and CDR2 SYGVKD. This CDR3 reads CAISESRFTGELFF. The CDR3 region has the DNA TGTGCCATCAGTGAGTCGAGATTCACCGGGGAGCTGTTTTTT.

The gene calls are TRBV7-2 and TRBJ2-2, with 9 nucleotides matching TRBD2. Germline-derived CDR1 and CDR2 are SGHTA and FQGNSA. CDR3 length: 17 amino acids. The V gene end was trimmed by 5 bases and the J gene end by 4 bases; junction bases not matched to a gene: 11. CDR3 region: CASSPTPLAGVTGELFF. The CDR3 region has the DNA TGTGCCAGCAGCCCCACCCCTTTAGCGGGGGTCACCGGGGAGCTGTTTTTT.

CDR3 DNA sequence: TGTGCCAGCAGCGGAACAAGGAGCGGGGAGCTGTTTTTT. Translated: CASSGTRSGELFF. The rearrangement joins TRBV7-3 to TRBJ2-2; no clear D gene. There are 13 residues in the CDR3. Germline-derived CDR1 and CDR2 are SGHTA and FQGTGA. Trimming pared 5 bases from V and 7 bases from J, leaving 11 bases between.

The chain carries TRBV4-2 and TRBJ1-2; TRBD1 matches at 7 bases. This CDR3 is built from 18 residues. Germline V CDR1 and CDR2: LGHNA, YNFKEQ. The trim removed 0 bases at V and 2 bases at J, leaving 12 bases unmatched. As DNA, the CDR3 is TGTGCCAGCAGCCAAGAATGGAGTCGGGCAGGGGGAAACTATGGCTACACCTTC. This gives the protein CASSQEWSRAGGNYGYTF.

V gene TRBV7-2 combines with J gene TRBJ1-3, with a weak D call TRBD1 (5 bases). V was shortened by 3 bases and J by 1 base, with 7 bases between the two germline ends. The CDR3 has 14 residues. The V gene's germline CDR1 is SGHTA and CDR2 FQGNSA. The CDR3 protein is CASSLTASGNTIYF. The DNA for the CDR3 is TGTGCCAGCAGCTTGACAGCTTCTGGAAACACCATATATTTT.

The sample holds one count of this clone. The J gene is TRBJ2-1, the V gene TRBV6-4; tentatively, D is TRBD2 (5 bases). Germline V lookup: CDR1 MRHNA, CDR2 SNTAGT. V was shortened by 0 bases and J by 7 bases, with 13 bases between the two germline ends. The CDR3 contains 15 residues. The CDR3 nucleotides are TGTGCCAGCAGTGACTCGATAGGGAGTGGGAATGAGCAGTTCTTC. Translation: CASSDSIGSGNEQFF.

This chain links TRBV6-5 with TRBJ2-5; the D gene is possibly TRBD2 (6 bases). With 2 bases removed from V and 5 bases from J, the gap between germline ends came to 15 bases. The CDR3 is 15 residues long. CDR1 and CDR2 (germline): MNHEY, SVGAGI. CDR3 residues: CASSYPTAGGETQYF. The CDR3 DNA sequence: TGTGCCAGCAGTTACCCTACTGCCGGGGGTGAGACCCAGTACTTC.

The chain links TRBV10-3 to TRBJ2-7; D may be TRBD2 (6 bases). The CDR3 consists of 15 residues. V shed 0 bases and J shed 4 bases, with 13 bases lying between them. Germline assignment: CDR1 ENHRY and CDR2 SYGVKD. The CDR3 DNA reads TGTGCCATCAGTGAGTCAGGAGGGGCACAGTACGAGCAGTACTTC. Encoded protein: CAISESGGAQYEQYF.

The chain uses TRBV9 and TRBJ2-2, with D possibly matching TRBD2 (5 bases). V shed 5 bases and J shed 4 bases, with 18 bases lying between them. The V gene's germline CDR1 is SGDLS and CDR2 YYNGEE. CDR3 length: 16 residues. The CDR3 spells CASRADSGRGTGELFF. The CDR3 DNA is TGTGCCAGCAGGGCAGACTCAGGCCGGGGCACCGGGGAGCTGTTTTTT.

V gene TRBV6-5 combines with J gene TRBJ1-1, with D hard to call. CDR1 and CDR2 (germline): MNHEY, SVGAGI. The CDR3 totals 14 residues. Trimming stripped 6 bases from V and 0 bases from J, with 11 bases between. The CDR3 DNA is TGTGCCAGCAGCCAAACCACACTGAACACTGAAGCTTTCTTT. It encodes CASSQTTLNTEAFF.

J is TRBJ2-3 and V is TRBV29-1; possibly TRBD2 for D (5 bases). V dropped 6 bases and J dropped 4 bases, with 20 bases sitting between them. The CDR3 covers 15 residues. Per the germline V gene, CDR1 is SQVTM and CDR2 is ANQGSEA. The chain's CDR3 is CSVRVGLPIADTQYF. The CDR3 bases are TGCAGCGTGCGAGTCGGACTTCCGATAGCAGATACGCAGTATTTT.

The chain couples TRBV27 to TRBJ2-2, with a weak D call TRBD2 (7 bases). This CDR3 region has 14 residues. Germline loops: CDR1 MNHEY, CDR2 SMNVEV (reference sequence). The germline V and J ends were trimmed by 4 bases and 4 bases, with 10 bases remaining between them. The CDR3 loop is CASSWGGATGELFF. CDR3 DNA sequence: TGTGCCAGCAGTTGGGGGGGGGCCACCGGGGAGCTGTTTTTT.

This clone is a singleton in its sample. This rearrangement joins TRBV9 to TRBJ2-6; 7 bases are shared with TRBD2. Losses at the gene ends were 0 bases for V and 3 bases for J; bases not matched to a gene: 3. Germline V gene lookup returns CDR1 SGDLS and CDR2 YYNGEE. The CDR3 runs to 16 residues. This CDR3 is CASSVGGGGGANVLTF. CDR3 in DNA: TGTGCCAGCAGCGTAGGTGGGGGGGGTGGGGCCAACGTCCTGACTTTC.

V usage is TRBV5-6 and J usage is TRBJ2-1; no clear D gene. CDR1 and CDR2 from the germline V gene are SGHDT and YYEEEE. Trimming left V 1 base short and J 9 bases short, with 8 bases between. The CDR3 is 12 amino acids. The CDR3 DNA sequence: TGTGCCAGCAGCTTGCCTGCAGGTGAGCAGTTCTTC. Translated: CASSLPAGEQFF.

The DNA for the CDR3 is TGCGCCAGCAGCCCAGCGGGCCCCTACGAGCAGTACTTC. It encodes CASSPAGPYEQYF. This chain joins TRBV5-1 and TRBJ2-7; a weak D match, TRBD2 (6 bases). The V and J ends lost 4 bases and 2 bases respectively, with 10 bases between them. CDR1 and CDR2 (germline): SGHRS, YFSETQ. The length of the CDR3 is 13 residues.

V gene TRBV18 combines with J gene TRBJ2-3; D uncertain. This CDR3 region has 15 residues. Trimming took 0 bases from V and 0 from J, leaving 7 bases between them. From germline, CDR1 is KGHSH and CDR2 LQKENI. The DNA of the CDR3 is TGTGCCAGCTCACCACCGAGCTCTAGCACAGATACGCAGTATTTT. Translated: CASSPPSSSTDTQYF.

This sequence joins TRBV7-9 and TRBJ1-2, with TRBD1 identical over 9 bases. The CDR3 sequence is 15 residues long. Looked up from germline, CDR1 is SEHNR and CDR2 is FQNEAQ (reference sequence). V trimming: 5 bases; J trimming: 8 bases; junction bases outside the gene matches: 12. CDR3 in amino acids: CASSADRDRVGGYTF. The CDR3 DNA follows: TGTGCCAGCAGCGCCGACCGGGACAGGGTGGGAGGCTACACCTTC. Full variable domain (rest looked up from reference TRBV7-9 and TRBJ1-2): DTGVSQNPRHKITKRGQNVTFRCDPISEHNRLYWYRQTLGQGPEFLTYFQNEAQLEKSRLLSDRFSAERPKGSFSTLEIQRTEQGDSAMYLCASSADRDRVGGYTFGSGTRLTVV.

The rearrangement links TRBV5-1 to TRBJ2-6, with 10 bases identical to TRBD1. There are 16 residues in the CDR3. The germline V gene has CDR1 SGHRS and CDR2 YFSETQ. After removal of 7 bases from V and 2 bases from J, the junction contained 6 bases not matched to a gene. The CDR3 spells CASRQGAPTGANVLTF. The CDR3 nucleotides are TGCGCCAGCCGACAGGGGGCGCCAACTGGGGCCAACGTCCTGACTTTC.

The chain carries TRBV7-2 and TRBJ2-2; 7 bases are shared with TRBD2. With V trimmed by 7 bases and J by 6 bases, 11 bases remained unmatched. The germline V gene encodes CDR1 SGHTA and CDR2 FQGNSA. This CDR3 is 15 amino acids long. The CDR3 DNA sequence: TGTGCCAGCACCCTCGGGGGGAGACCAGCCGGGGAGCTGTTTTTT. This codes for CASTLGGRPAGELFF. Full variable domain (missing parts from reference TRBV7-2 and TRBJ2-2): GAGVSQSPSNKVTEKGKDVELRCDPISGHTALYWYRQSLGQGLEFLIYFQGNSAPDKSGLPSDRFSAERTGGSVSTLTIQRTQQEDSAVYLCASTLGGRPAGELFFGEGSRLTVL.

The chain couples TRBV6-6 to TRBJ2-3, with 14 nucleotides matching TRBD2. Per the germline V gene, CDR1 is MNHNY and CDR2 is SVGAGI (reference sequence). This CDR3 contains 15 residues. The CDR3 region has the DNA TGTGCACACCCGACTAGCGGGAGGGCCGGGGATACGCAGTATTTT. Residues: CAHPTSGRAGDTQYF.